This T cell receptor beta chain was profiled in a study of blood T cells in healthy people across ages. Broader study findings: TCR beta diversity, measured per million T cells, fell in a roughly linear way with age.

A second PCR of about 7 to 12 cycles used a sample-barcoded 5' primer and a J-beta primer mix. TCRdb recomputed calls from the 5' RACE reads with MiXCR, one row per CDR3 protein. There are about 800,000 distinct CDR3 sequences in the sample; 35% to 60% occur only once, and over 15% lies in the top ten. V was shortened by 5 bases and J by 2 bases, with 13 bases between the two germline ends. Germline CDR1 is ENHRY and CDR2 is SYGVKD. The CDR3 has 15 amino acids. Per sample, a minimum of 6 million PBMCs were isolated. Note on this clonotype: The target antigen is unknown.

The rearrangement links TRBV10-3 to TRBJ2-1; D is perhaps TRBD1 (5 bases). Material for sequencing was blood. The sequence came from a man at least 80 years old in good health. The chain's CDR3 is CAISLQAATYNEQFF. CDR3 DNA: TGTGCCATCAGTCTACAGGCCGCCACCTACAATGAGCAGTTCTTC.